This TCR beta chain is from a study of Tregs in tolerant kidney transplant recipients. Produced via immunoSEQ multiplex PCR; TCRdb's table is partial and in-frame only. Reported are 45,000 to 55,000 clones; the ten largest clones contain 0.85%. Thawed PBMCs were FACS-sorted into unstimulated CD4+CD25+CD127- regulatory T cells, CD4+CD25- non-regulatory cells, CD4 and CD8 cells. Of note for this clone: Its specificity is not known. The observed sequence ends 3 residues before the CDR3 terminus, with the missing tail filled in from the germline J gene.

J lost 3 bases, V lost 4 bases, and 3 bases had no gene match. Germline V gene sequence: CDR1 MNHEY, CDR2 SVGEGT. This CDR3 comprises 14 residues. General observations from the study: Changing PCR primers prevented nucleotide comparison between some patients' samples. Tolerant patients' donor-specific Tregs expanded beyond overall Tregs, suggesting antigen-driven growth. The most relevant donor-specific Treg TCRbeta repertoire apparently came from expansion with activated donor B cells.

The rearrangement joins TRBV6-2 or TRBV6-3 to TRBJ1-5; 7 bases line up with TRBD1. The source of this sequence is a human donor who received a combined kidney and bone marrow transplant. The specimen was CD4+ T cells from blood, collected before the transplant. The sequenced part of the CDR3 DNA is TGTGCCAGCAGTTCGGGACAGACCAATCAGCCC. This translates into CASSSGQTNQP. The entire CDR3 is CASSSGQTNQPQHF.